Following are 17 T cell receptor beta chains from one sample sequenced in a study of CD8+CD57+ T cells in acquired aplastic anemia. The sequenced patients had an expansion of CD8+CD57+ cells seen by flow cytometry. Genomic DNA served as template for TCR beta VDJ and CDR3 profiling. A single record per CDR3 protein comes from TCRdb applying MiXCR to the reads. The sample carries hundreds of thousands of distinct CDR3 sequences, around 50% recorded once. The specimen was sorted CD4+, CD8+, or CD8+CD57+ T cells (not recorded which) from PBMCs. The receptors stem from a human donor with aplastic anemia.

The sample holds many counts of this clonotype. This sequence joins TRBV9 and TRBJ1-3; no clear D gene. The germline V gene encodes CDR1 SGDLS and CDR2 YYNGEE. Trimming took 0 bases from V and 0 from J, leaving 10 bases between them. The CDR3 contains 16 residues. CDR3 sequence reads: CASSVGNSGSGNTIYF. In DNA, the CDR3 is TGTGCCAGCAGCGTAGGGAACAGCGGCTCTGGAAACACCATATATTTT. Combining the CDR3 with reference TRBV9 and TRBJ1-3 gives the whole variable domain DSGVTQTPKHLITATGQRVTLRCSPRSGDLSVYWYQQSLDQGLQFLIQYYNGEERAKGNILERFSAQQFPDLHSELNLSSLELGDSALYFCASSVGNSGSGNTIYFGEGSWLTVV.

The chain joins TRBV15 to TRBJ1-3, with D perhaps TRBD1 (6 bases). There are 15 residues in the CDR3. Germline values: CDR1 LNHNV, CDR2 YYDKDF (reference sequence). With 0 bases removed from V and 4 bases from J, the gap between germline ends came to 10 bases. CDR3 in DNA: TGTGCCACCAGCAGAGATTACGGGACAGGAAACACCATATATTTT. The encoded protein is CATSRDYGTGNTIYF. Variable domain in full (rest from reference TRBV15 and TRBJ1-3): DAMVIQNPRYQVTQFGKPVTLSCSQTLNHNVMYWYQQKSSQAPKLLFHYYDKDFNNEADTPDNFQSRRPNTSFCFLDIRSPGLGDTAMYLCATSRDYGTGNTIYFGEGSWLTVV.

The table lists this clonotype with a few counts. The chain uses TRBV29-1 and TRBJ2-7, with 9 bases lining up with TRBD1. The V segment lost 6 bases and the J segment 1 base; nucleotides outside the gene matches: 7. Germline V gene data show CDR1 as SQVTM and CDR2 as ANQGSEA. This CDR3 spans 14 amino acids. For the CDR3, the DNA is TGCAGCGTCGCCGGGACAGGGAATTCCTACGAGCAGTACTTC. As protein: CSVAGTGNSYEQYF.

The chain joins TRBV28 to TRBJ1-4; a possible D gene is TRBD1 (6 bases). V gave up 2 bases and J gave up 6 bases, with 13 bases separating them. CDR1 and CDR2 (germline): MDHEN, SYDVKM. This CDR3 comprises 15 residues. CDR3 coding DNA: TGTGCCAGCAGTTTAGGGGGGGCGGTCGATGAAAAACTGTTTTTT. The encoded protein is CASSLGGAVDEKLFF.

This clonotype was recorded many times. The genes are TRBV11-3 and TRBJ2-1, with TRBD1 matching 9 bases. CDR3 length equals 15 residues. V gave up 5 bases and J gave up 7 bases; unmatched junction bases: 9. CDR1 and CDR2 (germline): SGHNT, YENEEA. Here the CDR3 DNA reads TGTGCCAGCAGCCCTGACAGGGGGATATCAAATGAGCAGTTCTTC. Translation: CASSPDRGISNEQFF.

About this clonotype itself: This clone may be a read error of a much larger clone one base away. The gene calls are TRBV11-1 and TRBJ1-3, with D perhaps TRBD1 (6 bases). The CDR3 is made up of 15 amino acids. CDR1 is SGHAT, CDR2 FQDESV, per germline (reference sequence). The DNA of the CDR3 is TGTGCCAGCACCAGGGACACATTCTCTAGAAACACCATATATTTT. Translated, it gives CASTRDTFSRNTIYF.

Ten or more counts support this clonotype. V gene TRBV9 combines with J gene TRBJ1-6; D possibly corresponds to TRBD1 (5 bases). The ends were cut back, 3 bases at V and 6 bases at J, with 16 bases in the middle. The CDR3 loop spans 16 amino acids. Germline V lookup: CDR1 SGDLS, CDR2 YYNGEE. The CDR3 nucleotides are TGTGCCAGCAGCGAAGAACCCCGGGGCATTAATTCACCCCTCCACTTT. Protein product: CASSEEPRGINSPLHF.

This clonotype has only a few counts. The chain employs TRBV3-1 and TRBJ1-1; 8 bases fit TRBD1. The CDR3 extends over 16 amino acids. The J segment lost 6 bases and the V segment lost 1 base, leaving 10 bases of the junction unmatched. Per the germline V gene, CDR1 is LGHDT and CDR2 is YNNKEL (reference sequence). Here the CDR3 DNA reads TGTGCCAGCAGCCAAGCCCCGACAGGGGACGGGGCTGAAGCTTTCTTT. Its translation is CASSQAPTGDGAEAFF. Full variable domain (remainder filled in from reference TRBV3-1 and TRBJ1-1): DTAVSQTPKYLVTQMGNDKSIKCEQNLGHDTMYWYKQDSKKFLKIMFSYNNKELIINETVPNRFSPKSPDKAHLNLHINSLELGDSAVYFCASSQAPTGDGAEAFFGQGTRLTVV.

The chain recombines TRBV19 with TRBJ2-3, with TRBD2 as a possible D gene (6 bases). Germline-derived CDR1 and CDR2 are LNHDA and SQIVND (reference sequence). The CDR3 totals 16 residues. The V gene lost 5 bases and the J gene lost 6 bases, with 21 bases spanning the gap. CDR3 in amino acids: CASSFGLLRAEDTQYF. In DNA form, the CDR3 reads TGTGCCAGTAGTTTTGGACTATTGCGGGCCGAGGATACGCAGTATTTT.

This clonotype was found a few times. The rearrangement uses TRBV5-5 and TRBJ2-1; D possibly matches TRBD1 or TRBD2 (5 bases each). Germline V gene sequence: CDR1 SGHKS, CDR2 YYEKEE (reference sequence). The CDR3 has 13 amino acids. V was pared by 6 bases and J by 5 bases, with 12 bases between. In DNA, the CDR3 is TGTGCCAGCACCCGGGGCCCGAACAATGAGCAGTTCTTC. This codes for CASTRGPNNEQFF.

As DNA, the CDR3 is TGTGCCACCAGTCCGGGACTAACGAACACCGGGGAGCTGTTTTTT. It codes for CATSPGLTNTGELFF. V gene TRBV11-2 combines with J gene TRBJ2-2; 7 bases are a match to TRBD2. Germline V gene data show CDR1 as SGHAT and CDR2 as FQNNGV. With V trimmed by 10 bases and J by 0 bases, 8 bases remained unmatched. The CDR3 sequence is 15 residues long. Using reference TRBV11-2 and TRBJ2-2 for the parts outside the CDR3, the full variable domain is EAGVAQSPRYKIIEKRQSVAFWCNPISGHATLYWYQQILGQGPKLLIQFQNNGVVDDSQLPKDRFSAERLKGVDSTLKIQPAKLEDSAVYLCATSPGLTNTGELFFGEGSRLTVL.

The table lists this clonotype with many counts. In DNA, the CDR3 is TGCGCCAGCAGCGTAGCGGGGCGATACAATGAGCAGTTCTTC. Translated: CASSVAGRYNEQFF. The chain links TRBV10-1 to TRBJ2-1; 8 bases line up with TRBD2. V shed 6 bases, J shed 4 bases, and the junction held 5 bases outside the gene matches. CDR1 is WNHNN, CDR2 SYGVQD, per germline (reference sequence). CDR3 size: 14 residues.

This clonotype was counted ten times or more. This chain uses TRBV28 with TRBJ2-7; 9 bases align to TRBD1. The germline V gene has CDR1 MDHEN and CDR2 SYDVKM. Trimming took 1 base from V and 1 from J; bases not matched to a gene: 2. The CDR3 is 15 residues long. CDR3 DNA sequence: TGTGCCAGCAGTTTATACAGGGGGCGGTCCTACGAGCAGTACTTC. It encodes CASSLYRGRSYEQYF.

In this sample, this clonotype turned up many times. The chain links TRBV28 to TRBJ1-2; D is uncertain. The CDR3 runs 12 residues. CDR1 MDHEN and CDR2 SYDVKM come from the germline V gene. V was shortened by 3 bases and J by 4 bases, with 6 bases between the two germline ends. The CDR3 DNA reads as TGTGCCAGCAGTTTCATTGGCTATGGCTACACCTTC. This gives the protein CASSFIGYGYTF.

V gene TRBV2 combines with J gene TRBJ1-4, with 9 bases identical to TRBD1. Germline V gene sequence: CDR1 SNHLY, CDR2 FYNNEI. V was clipped by 6 bases and J by 7 bases; unmatched bases: 3. The CDR3 has 13 residues. CDR3 coding DNA: TGTGCCAGCAGCGAGGACAGGGGTGAAAAACTGTTTTTT. This codes for CASSEDRGEKLFF.

This clonotype was recorded many times. The DNA for the CDR3 is TGCAGTGCTACCGGGACAAGGTTGAACACTGAAGCTTTCTTT. It specifies CSATGTRLNTEAFF. The gene calls are TRBV20-1 and TRBJ1-1; possible D gene TRBD1, 6 bases. This CDR3 is 14 amino acids long. CDR1 and CDR2 from the germline V gene are DFQATT and SNEGSKA (reference sequence). Trimming removed 4 bases from V and 0 bases from J, with 12 bases in between.

The chain has TRBV18 and TRBJ2-7; tentatively, D is TRBD2 (6 bases). This CDR3 is built from 15 residues. Germline assignment: CDR1 KGHSH and CDR2 LQKENI. With 0 bases removed from V and 0 bases from J, the gap between germline ends came to 9 bases. CDR3 coding DNA: TGTGCCAGCTCACCACCGGGCGGGAACTCCTACGAGCAGTACTTC. This codes for CASSPPGGNSYEQYF.